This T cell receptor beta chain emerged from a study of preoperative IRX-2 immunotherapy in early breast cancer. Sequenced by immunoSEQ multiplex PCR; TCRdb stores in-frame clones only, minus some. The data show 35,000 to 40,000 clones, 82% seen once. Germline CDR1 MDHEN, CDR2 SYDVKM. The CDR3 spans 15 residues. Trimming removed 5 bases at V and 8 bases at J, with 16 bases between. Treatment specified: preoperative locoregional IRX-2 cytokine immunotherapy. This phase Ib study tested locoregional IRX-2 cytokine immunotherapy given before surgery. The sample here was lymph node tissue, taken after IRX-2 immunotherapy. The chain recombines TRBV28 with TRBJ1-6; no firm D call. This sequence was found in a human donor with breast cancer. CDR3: CASSPGWVRDSPLHF. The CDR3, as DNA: TGTGCCAGCAGTCCTGGGTGGGTGCGGGATTCACCCCTCCACTTT.